A single T cell receptor (beta chain) is shown here with its context. Its antigen remains unknown. Using immunoSEQ multiplex PCR, the repertoire was profiled, and TCRdb retains in-frame clones only, with some absent. The sample carries about 86,000 clones, 90% recorded once. This sample was taken from a study of T cell responses to AZD1222 COVID-19 vaccine. Overall study context: Investigators merged groups given second doses at roughly 4 or roughly 12 weeks. Study-wide results and limits: Targets within unmutated variant regions were reportedly found for nearly half of spike-specific TCRs. Baseline serology detected seropositivity in only six AZD1222 recipients. Breadth and depth of Spike-specific TCRs rose after two AZD1222 doses.

This CDR3 comprises 15 residues. In germline, CDR1 is SGHTA, CDR2 FQGTGA. The V end was cut by 5 bases, the J end by 10 bases, with 18 bases between. The receptor's source is an adult in good health. J is TRBJ1-6 and V is TRBV7-3; D perhaps matches TRBD1 (5 bases). The sample in question was peripheral blood, obtained on day 0 of AZD1222 vaccination. CDR3 amino acids: CASSQAGPSYSPLHF. The CDR3 DNA is TGTGCCAGCAGCCAAGCGGGGCCTAGCTACTCACCCCTCCACTTT.